The 28 T cell receptor beta chains listed next were all sequenced from one sample in a study of blood T cell repertoires in COVID-19. The assay was immunoSEQ multiplex PCR, and TCRdb's table has in-frame clones only and misses some. The sample holds 88,000 or so clones, 79% seen once. The sequencing input was peripheral blood. The receptors here all came from a human donor in a cohort sampled during active COVID-19.

The J gene is TRBJ1-1, the V gene TRBV10-3, with 7 bases matching TRBD1. Trimming at V came to 0 bases and at J to 11 bases, leaving 15 bases not matched to a gene. This CDR3 comprises 16 residues. Germline V gene lookup returns CDR1 ENHRY and CDR2 SYGVKD. Here the CDR3 DNA reads TGTGCCATCAGTGAGTCGTCGGCAGGACAGGTCCTGAAGGCTTTCTTT. This translates into CAISESSAGQVLKAFF.

The J gene is TRBJ2-3, the V gene TRBV7-9; 9 bases map to TRBD1. This CDR3 has 17 residues. Germline V lookup: CDR1 SEHNR, CDR2 FQNEAQ (reference sequence). The V segment lost 4 bases and the J segment 0 bases; nucleotides outside the gene matches: 8. The CDR3 region has the DNA TGTGCCAGCAGCTCGGGGGGACAGGGCTCTAGCACAGATACGCAGTATTTT. Its protein product is CASSSGGQGSSTDTQYF. Variable domain in full (rest from reference TRBV7-9 and TRBJ2-3): DTGVSQNPRHKITKRGQNVTFRCDPISEHNRLYWYRQTLGQGPEFLTYFQNEAQLEKSRLLSDRFSAERPKGSFSTLEIQRTEQGDSAMYLCASSSGGQGSSTDTQYFGPGTRLTVL.

This clone was counted between two and nine times. The chain uses TRBV7-9 and TRBJ2-7; possible D gene TRBD1, 5 bases. Trimming cost V 1 base and J 4 bases, with 11 bases left between them. Per germline, CDR1 SEHNR and CDR2 FQNEAQ (reference sequence). The CDR3 contains 14 residues. CDR3 amino acids: CASSLDRTNYEQYF. The CDR3, as DNA: TGTGCCAGCAGCTTAGATCGGACAAATTACGAGCAGTACTTC. Full variable domain (rest looked up from reference TRBV7-9 and TRBJ2-7): DTGVSQNPRHKITKRGQNVTFRCDPISEHNRLYWYRQTLGQGPEFLTYFQNEAQLEKSRLLSDRFSAERPKGSFSTLEIQRTEQGDSAMYLCASSLDRTNYEQYFGPGTRLTVT.

The chain is built from TRBV15 and TRBJ1-1; D is unclear. The CDR3 length is 15 residues. Per germline, CDR1 LNHNV and CDR2 YYDKDF (reference sequence). With 3 bases removed from V and 0 bases from J, the gap between germline ends came to 11 bases. The CDR3 DNA is TGTGCCACCAGCAGGGTCGCGGGGATGAACACTGAAGCTTTCTTT. Amino acids: CATSRVAGMNTEAFF.

The rearrangement joins TRBV19 to TRBJ2-1; a possible D gene is TRBD2 (6 bases). The germline V gene encodes CDR1 LNHDA and CDR2 SQIVND (reference sequence). Trimming left V 7 bases short and J 3 bases short, with 10 bases between. The CDR3 is 13 amino acids. CDR3: CASNGRGYNEQFF. The CDR3 DNA reads TGTGCCAGTAACGGGCGGGGCTACAATGAGCAGTTCTTC.

V is TRBV18 and J is TRBJ1-1; the match to TRBD1 covers 7 bases. The germline gives CDR1 KGHSH, CDR2 LQKENI. The CDR3 loop spans 17 amino acids. Trimming at V came to 1 base and at J to 1 base, leaving 9 bases not matched to a gene. The CDR3 DNA is TGTGCCAGCTCACCACGATCGACAGGGTGGGAGAACACTGAAGCTTTCTTT. Its translation: CASSPRSTGWENTEAFF. The whole variable domain, remainder taken from reference TRBV18 and TRBJ1-1, is NAGVMQNPRHLVRRRGQEARLRCSPMKGHSHVYWYRQLPEEGLKFMVYLQKENIIDESGMPKERFSAEFPKEGPSILRIQQVVRGDSAAYFCASSPRSTGWENTEAFFGQGTRLTVV.

The chain couples TRBV5-1 to TRBJ2-5; D ambiguous. Trimming removed 4 bases from V and 2 bases from J, with 18 bases in between. The CDR3 sequence is 16 residues long. Germline-derived CDR1 and CDR2 are SGHRS and YFSETQ. CDR3 amino acids: CASSVAGSIQQETQYF. The CDR3 DNA is TGCGCCAGCAGCGTCGCAGGATCCATCCAACAAGAGACCCAGTACTTC.

This clone has a handful of counts. The chain links TRBV2 to TRBJ2-7; tentatively, D is TRBD1 (6 bases). From germline, CDR1 is SNHLY and CDR2 FYNNEI. The V end was cut by 4 bases, the J end by 4 bases, with 8 bases between. This CDR3 has 12 residues. CDR3 in DNA: TGTGCCAGCAGTGGGACAGCATACGAGCAGTACTTC. Translating it yields CASSGTAYEQYF.

The chain is built from TRBV12-3 or TRBV12-4 and TRBJ2-3; D is undetermined. V lost 5 bases to trimming and J lost 7 bases, with 13 bases between them. CDR3 length: 13 residues. The DNA of the CDR3 is TGTGCCAGCAGTCTCTCGACAAGCAATACGCAGTATTTT. Its protein product is CASSLSTSNTQYF.

CDR3 in DNA: TGTGCCAGCGACCGGGACTTCACAGATACGCAGTATTTT. Translation gives CASDRDFTDTQYF. This chain uses TRBV2 with TRBJ2-3; D might be TRBD2 (6 bases). The CDR3 consists of 13 residues. The V gene's germline CDR1 is SNHLY and CDR2 FYNNEI. Trimming removed 8 bases at V and 2 bases at J, with 11 bases between.

This chain links TRBV28 with TRBJ2-7, with a tentative D call TRBD2 (5 bases). The length of the CDR3 is 15 residues. Germline V gene sequence: CDR1 MDHEN, CDR2 SYDVKM. V was shortened by 4 bases and J by 7 bases, with 20 bases between the two germline ends. The CDR3 protein is CASSSPGDGGGEQYF. The CDR3 bases are TGTGCCAGCAGTTCCCCCGGGGATGGAGGTGGGGAGCAGTACTTC.

The chain uses TRBV6-5 and TRBJ2-1; D is unresolved. The CDR3 runs to 12 residues. Germline CDR1 MNHEY, CDR2 SVGAGI. V lost 7 bases and J 5 bases, leaving 9 bases between the germline ends. The CDR3 is CASTRENNEQFF. In DNA, the CDR3 is TGTGCCAGCACCCGCGAGAACAATGAGCAGTTCTTC.

This sequence joins TRBV11-2 and TRBJ2-7; 8 bases agree with TRBD2. Germline lookup yields CDR1 SGHAT and CDR2 FQNNGV. Trimming took 4 bases from V and 2 from J; bases not matched to a gene: 1. This CDR3 contains 13 residues. In DNA form, the CDR3 reads TGTGCCAGCAGCTCCGGGAGGGCCTACGAGCAGTACTTC. Translation: CASSSGRAYEQYF.

The chain links TRBV5-1 to TRBJ2-3; 8 bases map to TRBD2. The trim removed 5 bases at V and 3 bases at J, leaving 8 bases unmatched. Germline CDR1 and CDR2: SGHRS and YFSETQ. CDR3 length: 15 amino acids. The CDR3 coding sequence is TGCGCCAGCAGTCAGACGGGAGGGGGTACAGATACGCAGTATTTT. It codes for CASSQTGGGTDTQYF.

This clone is a singleton in its sample. The V gene is TRBV6-1, the J gene TRBJ1-4; D is ambiguous. Per the germline V gene, CDR1 is MNHNS and CDR2 is SASEGT. Trimming removed 2 bases at V and 3 bases at J, with 16 bases between. The CDR3 has 17 residues. The CDR3 nucleotides read TGTGCCAGCAGTGAATTTTGGATGGGAGTAGCTAATGAAAAACTGTTTTTT. This translates into CASSEFWMGVANEKLFF.

The chain joins TRBV3-1 (or the pseudogene TRBV3-2) to TRBJ2-5, with 9 bases aligning to TRBD2. The germline V gene encodes CDR1 LGHDT and CDR2 YNNKEL (reference sequence). V was pared by 5 bases and J by 2 bases, with 0 bases of the junction left unmatched. CDR3 length equals 13 residues. CDR3 nucleotide sequence: TGTGCCAGCAGCGGACTAGCGCAAGAGACCCAGTACTTC. It yields the protein CASSGLAQETQYF.

Only a few counts were recorded for this clone. This chain joins TRBV18 and TRBJ1-6, with TRBD1 matching 9 bases. CDR3 size: 15 residues. V lost 4 bases to trimming and J lost 8 bases; unmatched junction nucleotides: 6. The V gene's germline CDR1 is KGHSH and CDR2 LQKENI. The CDR3 DNA reads TGTGCCAGCTCACACGGACAGGGGCGTGATTCACCCCTCCACTTT. Residues: CASSHGQGRDSPLHF.

This clone was picked up a small number of times. The chain employs TRBV6-6 and TRBJ1-2, with a possible D match to TRBD1 (5 bases). CDR1 MNHNY and CDR2 SVGAGI come from the germline V gene (reference sequence). V was trimmed by 0 bases and J by 8 bases, leaving 13 bases between them. This CDR3 contains 14 residues. CDR3 in DNA: TGTGCCAGCAGTTACTCGCGAGACAGTGAGGGCTACACCTTC. Translation: CASSYSRDSEGYTF.

This clone was observed once. The rearrangement uses TRBV28 and TRBJ1-3; D uncertain. The V gene lost 10 bases and the J gene lost 1 base, with 8 bases spanning the gap. Germline CDR1 reads MDHEN; CDR2 reads SYDVKM. This CDR3 comprises 12 residues. DNA for the CDR3: TGTGCCACCAGGAGATCTGGAAACACCATATATTTT. Amino acid sequence: CATRRSGNTIYF.

This chain connects TRBV10-1 to TRBJ1-2, with 7 bases lining up with TRBD1. The germline V gene has CDR1 WNHNN and CDR2 SYGVQD (reference sequence). This CDR3 has 13 residues. Germline trimming cut 6 bases from V and 0 bases from J; bases unmatched to any gene: 1. The CDR3 DNA is TGCGCCAGCAGCGGGACAGCTAACTATGGCTACACCTTC. This gives the protein CASSGTANYGYTF.

The rearrangement joins TRBV14 to TRBJ2-7; 8 bases agree with TRBD2. The length of the CDR3 is 16 residues. J was trimmed by 6 bases and V by 5 bases; bases with no gene match: 15. The germline V gene encodes CDR1 SGHDN and CDR2 FVKESK. CDR3 sequence (DNA): TGTGCCAGCAGCGACAAAATCAAGCGGGAGACTCTCGAGCAGTACTTC. It is translated as CASSDKIKRETLEQYF.

The genes are TRBV9 and TRBJ2-3, with 11 bases matching TRBD1. Germline V gives CDR1 SGDLS, CDR2 YYNGEE. J gave up 4 bases and V 4 bases, and 8 bases lay outside the gene matches. The CDR3 totals 16 residues. Written as DNA, the CDR3 is TGTGCCAGCAGCCCCTGGGACAGGGGGTTTGCAGATACGCAGTATTTT. It specifies CASSPWDRGFADTQYF. Filled out from reference TRBV9 and TRBJ2-3, the complete variable domain reads DSGVTQTPKHLITATGQRVTLRCSPRSGDLSVYWYQQSLDQGLQFLIQYYNGEERAKGNILERFSAQQFPDLHSELNLSSLELGDSALYFCASSPWDRGFADTQYFGPGTRLTVL.

The chain combines TRBV5-4 with TRBJ2-3, with unresolved D. The germline V gene encodes CDR1 SGHNT and CDR2 YYREEE (reference sequence). The V end lost 0 bases, the J end lost 5 bases, and 10 bases lay between the germline ends. The CDR3 contains 14 residues. CDR3 nucleotides: TGTGCCAGCAGCTTGGACCCGGGTGGAGATACGCAGTATTTT. As protein: CASSLDPGGDTQYF.

Comment on this clone: Within the sample, other DNA sequences also encode this same CDR3. The V gene is TRBV18, the J gene TRBJ2-5, with TRBD1 as a possible D gene (5 bases). This CDR3 region has 13 residues. Germline V gene lookup returns CDR1 KGHSH and CDR2 LQKENI. With 3 bases removed from V and 1 base from J, the gap between germline ends came to 6 bases. This CDR3 reads CASSPDSQETQYF. DNA for the CDR3: TGTGCCAGCTCACCCGACAGCCAAGAGACCCAGTACTTC.

The rearrangement uses TRBV7-9 and TRBJ2-2, with 8 bases identical to TRBD1. The V segment lost 2 bases and the J segment 4 bases; nucleotides outside the gene matches: 6. Looked up from germline, CDR1 is SEHNR and CDR2 is FQNEAQ (reference sequence). The CDR3 is 16 residues long. Here the CDR3 DNA reads TGTGCCAGCAGCTTACTTCAGGGGGCGGGCACCGGGGAGCTGTTTTTT. Protein: CASSLLQGAGTGELFF.

The V and J genes are TRBV11-3 and TRBJ2-7, with 10 positions matching TRBD2. J gave up 3 bases and V 5 bases, and 7 bases lay outside the gene matches. Per germline, CDR1 SGHNT and CDR2 YENEEA. The CDR3 extends over 15 amino acids. CDR3 DNA sequence: TGTGCCAGCAGCCCCGGACTAGCGGAGAGCTACGAGCAGTACTTC. Translated: CASSPGLAESYEQYF.

This chain connects TRBV7-2 to TRBJ2-7; D is possibly TRBD2 (7 bases). CDR1 is SGHTA and CDR2 is FQGNSA in the germline V gene. The ends were cut back, 3 bases at V and 5 bases at J, with 23 bases in the middle. The CDR3 totals 17 residues. The CDR3 DNA is TGTGCCAGCAGCTTCGGGGGAGGGGGACTTTCCCTAAACGAGCAGTACTTC. Translating gives CASSFGGGGLSLNEQYF.

The chain recombines TRBV6-4 with TRBJ2-1, with D possibly matching TRBD2 (5 bases). The CDR3 totals 16 residues. V was pared by 0 bases and J by 9 bases, with 18 bases between. Germline V gives CDR1 MRHNA, CDR2 SNTAGT. The CDR3 loop reads CASSDSGDAEGGEQFF. DNA for the CDR3: TGTGCCAGCAGTGACTCGGGCGACGCCGAGGGCGGTGAGCAGTTCTTC.